Below are 26 T cell receptor beta chains sequenced from a single sample in a study of T cells in Graves' hyperthyroidism and ophthalmopathy. It was RNA transcripts that yielded the amplified TCR beta CDR3 regions. HTBI primers were employed in a first-round RT-PCR of the TCR CDR3. MiXCR was run by TCRdb on the multiplex PCR reads, yielding one entry per CDR3 protein. Seen here are 600,000 to 850,000 distinct CDR3 sequences, around a sixth observed once, and the top ten hold approximately 15%. The sample comprised blood. These receptors were taken from a woman aged 45 to 65 with Graves' hyperthyroidism that later progressed to Graves' ophthalmopathy.

The genes are TRBV6-6 and TRBJ1-1, with D possibly TRBD1 on 6 matching bases. The V and J ends lost 0 bases and 11 bases respectively, with 25 bases between them. Looked up from germline, CDR1 is MNHNY and CDR2 is SVGAGI (reference sequence). This CDR3 is 17 amino acids long. CDR3 loop: CASSYSRVPKQGAGAFF. The CDR3 DNA is TGTGCCAGCAGTTACTCACGAGTCCCTAAACAGGGAGCCGGGGCTTTCTTT.

This clonotype came up many times. One end of the junction varies from germline; a read error may be responsible. This rearrangement joins TRBV7-6 to TRBJ2-3; 8 bases agree with TRBD1. This CDR3 contains 14 residues. Germline CDR1 reads SGHVS; CDR2 reads FNYEAQ. The CDR3 DNA reads as TGCGCCAGCAGCTTGGCAGGGGGCTTAGATACGCAGTATTTT. This codes for CASSLAGGLDTQYF.

This clonotype was recorded many times. V gene TRBV20-1 combines with J gene TRBJ2-3, with 7 bases that match TRBD1. The CDR3 length is 14 residues. Germline assignment: CDR1 DFQATT and CDR2 SNEGSKA (reference sequence). Germline trimming cut 6 bases from V and 3 bases from J; bases unmatched to any gene: 9. This CDR3 is CSAEQGPNTDTQYF. The DNA for the CDR3 is TGCAGTGCAGAACAGGGGCCGAATACAGATACGCAGTATTTT.

The chain uses TRBV10-3 and TRBJ1-2; D unclear. The germline CDR1 and CDR2 sequences are ENHRY and SYGVKD. Trimming cost V 9 bases and J 1 base, with 15 bases left between them. The CDR3 length is 14 residues. The chain's CDR3 is CAIRWEHRNYGYTF. Written as DNA, the CDR3 is TGTGCCATTCGCTGGGAACACCGTAACTATGGCTACACCTTC.

This clonotype showed up many times. The chain recombines TRBV20-1 with TRBJ1-1; D might be TRBD1 (5 bases). This CDR3 spans 13 amino acids. The germline gives CDR1 DFQATT, CDR2 SNEGSKA (reference sequence). V was clipped by 3 bases and J by 2 bases, with 10 bases between them. This chain's CDR3 is CSASRGPNTEAFF. The CDR3 DNA reads TGCAGTGCTAGTCGGGGACCCAACACTGAAGCTTTCTTT.

This clonotype has at least ten counts. CDR3 coding DNA: TGTGCCAGCAGCCCCCCCGACAGAGTCACTGAAGCTTTCTTT. Protein: CASSPPDRVTEAFF. J is TRBJ1-1 and V is TRBV12-3 or TRBV12-4, with D possibly TRBD1 on 5 matching bases. Trimming took 6 bases from V and 4 from J, leaving 15 bases between them. The CDR3 covers 14 residues.

The V call is TRBV20-1, the J call TRBJ1-2; D is possibly TRBD1 (6 bases). Germline lookup yields CDR1 DFQATT and CDR2 SNEGSKA (reference sequence). V dropped 0 bases and J dropped 2 bases, with 16 bases sitting between them. CDR3 length: 16 residues. The CDR3 DNA sequence: TGCAGTGCTAGAGATGGGGGCTGGGGGGTAAACTATGGCTACACCTTC. Translation: CSARDGGWGVNYGYTF.

V gene TRBV7-9 combines with J gene TRBJ1-1; TRBD1 might be the D (5 bases). V dropped 1 base and J dropped 7 bases, with 16 bases sitting between them. Germline V gene data show CDR1 as SEHNR and CDR2 as FQNEAQ (reference sequence). The CDR3 loop spans 15 amino acids. The DNA for the CDR3 is TGTGCCAGCAGCTTAGTCCAGGGCCACCTCGGTGAAGCTTTCTTT. It specifies CASSLVQGHLGEAFF.

Worth noting for this clonotype: A much bigger clone sits one base away, suggesting this may be a read error. The chain combines TRBV20-1 with TRBJ2-3; weak D call: TRBD2 (6 bases). Trimming pared 3 bases from V and 0 bases from J, leaving 16 bases between. CDR1 and CDR2 from the germline V gene are DFQATT and SNEGSKA (reference sequence). This CDR3 contains 16 residues. CDR3 nucleotide sequence: TGCAGTGCTAGTTTGGGGGGTACCGGCAGCACAGATACGCAGTATTTT. Translation: CSASLGGTGSTDTQYF.

This clonotype showed up many times. CDR3 protein: CASSFQIADGYTF. The CDR3 DNA follows: TGTGCCAGCAGCTTCCAGATTGCGGATGGCTACACCTTC. V gene TRBV11-2 combines with J gene TRBJ1-2; D is ambiguous. Trimming removed 3 bases from V and 6 bases from J, with 11 bases in between. Germline values: CDR1 SGHAT, CDR2 FQNNGV. The CDR3 extends over 13 amino acids.

V and J are TRBV10-3 and TRBJ1-4, with D maybe TRBD1 (6 bases). The V gene's germline CDR1 is ENHRY and CDR2 SYGVKD. The CDR3 is 14 amino acids. V was shortened by 4 bases and J by 1 base, with 7 bases between the two germline ends. The CDR3 here is CAISAQGTNEKLFF. The CDR3 DNA reads TGTGCCATCAGTGCACAGGGAACTAATGAAAAACTGTTTTTT.

This clonotype was counted between two and nine times. V gene TRBV10-2 combines with J gene TRBJ2-6, with TRBD1 matching over 10 bases. J lost 0 bases, V lost 3 bases, and 5 bases had no gene match. Germline assignment: CDR1 WSHSY and CDR2 SAAADI. The CDR3 covers 18 residues. DNA of the CDR3: TGCGCCAGCAGTGATGGGACAGGGGATCACTCTGGGGCCAACGTCCTGACTTTC. Its protein is CASSDGTGDHSGANVLTF.

This clonotype was observed many times. The chain couples TRBV9 to TRBJ2-7; D may correspond to TRBD1 or TRBD2 (5 bases each). The CDR3 loop spans 14 amino acids. With 4 bases removed from V and 1 base from J, the gap between germline ends came to 12 bases. Germline V gives CDR1 SGDLS, CDR2 YYNGEE. The CDR3 DNA reads as TGTGCCAGCAGCTCCGGGACGGATTCCTACGAGCAGTACTTC. Amino acid sequence: CASSSGTDSYEQYF.

The chain carries TRBV5-1 and TRBJ2-1; 12 nucleotides agree with TRBD2. V gave up 4 bases and J gave up 7 bases; unmatched junction bases: 6. CDR3 length equals 15 residues. Germline loops: CDR1 SGHRS, CDR2 YFSETQ. The CDR3 spells CASSMVGLAGNEQFF. The CDR3 DNA reads TGCGCCAGCAGCATGGTAGGACTAGCGGGGAATGAGCAGTTCTTC.

This clonotype occurred many times. The J gene is TRBJ2-3, the V gene TRBV2; 10 bases are a match to TRBD2. The length of the CDR3 is 17 residues. V shed 4 bases and J 2 bases; nucleotides not matched to a gene: 9. CDR1 is SNHLY and CDR2 is FYNNEI in the germline V gene. This chain's CDR3 is CASSGFSGGTLTDTQYF. The CDR3 DNA reads TGTGCCAGCAGTGGTTTTAGCGGGGGGACACTCACAGATACGCAGTATTTT.

This clonotype was detected ten times or more. This chain joins TRBV20-1 and TRBJ1-1; D ambiguous. The germline V gene has CDR1 DFQATT and CDR2 SNEGSKA (reference sequence). The V end was cut by 3 bases, the J end by 8 bases, with 13 bases between. The CDR3 loop spans 12 amino acids. CDR3 nucleotides: TGCAGTGCTAGGCACGGGGAAGGGGAAGCTTTCTTT. This gives the protein CSARHGEGEAFF.

This sequence joins TRBV12-3 or TRBV12-4 and TRBJ1-1; TRBD1 might be the D (5 bases). This CDR3 has 15 amino acids. The V end was cut by 1 base, the J end by 5 bases, with 14 bases between. CDR3 DNA: TGTGCCAGCAGTTTAGATCCGGGGCGCCGGACTGAAGCTTTCTTT. Its translation: CASSLDPGRRTEAFF.

The chain combines TRBV20-1 with TRBJ2-2, with a weak D call TRBD1 (6 bases). The CDR3 is 16 amino acids. The V and J ends lost 2 bases and 6 bases respectively, with 19 bases between them. Germline V gene sequence: CDR1 DFQATT, CDR2 SNEGSKA (reference sequence). The CDR3 sequence is CSARTQAGVLPGELFF. The CDR3 DNA reads TGCAGTGCTAGAACCCAGGCAGGGGTGTTGCCCGGGGAGCTGTTTTTT.

This clonotype was observed a handful of times. The chain combines TRBV19 with TRBJ1-5; D is perhaps TRBD1 (5 bases). This CDR3 is 14 amino acids long. The V end was cut by 6 bases, the J end by 3 bases, with 12 bases between. The germline V gene has CDR1 LNHDA and CDR2 SQIVND (reference sequence). The CDR3 protein is CASSKRQTNQPQHF. The CDR3 region has the DNA TGTGCCAGTAGCAAAAGACAGACCAATCAGCCCCAGCATTTT.

Comments on this clonotype: A much larger clonotype is one base distant, so this may be a read error. The chain has TRBV7-2 and TRBJ2-5; D is unresolved. CDR1 is SGHTA and CDR2 is FQGNSA in the germline V gene. The CDR3 has 14 residues. V was trimmed by 8 bases and J by 5 bases, leaving 18 bases between them. Here the CDR3 reads CASSVLDHVETQYF. In nucleotides, the CDR3 is TGTGCCAGCTCCGTGCTGGACCACGTCGAGACCCAGTACTTC.

This clonotype was seen only a few times. The chain couples TRBV5-1 to TRBJ2-4; TRBD2 matches 7 bases. J gave up 2 bases and V 4 bases, and 9 bases lay outside the gene matches. CDR1 is SGHRS, CDR2 YFSETQ, per germline. The CDR3 totals 16 residues. The CDR3 nucleotides are TGCGCCAGCAGCCGACGGGGGGAACCGTCCAAAAACATTCAGTACTTC. Protein sequence: CASSRRGEPSKNIQYF.

This clonotype has just a few counts. J is TRBJ1-5 and V is TRBV6-1, with D tentatively TRBD1 (5 bases). The CDR3 has 17 amino acids. The V end was cut by 6 bases, the J end by 5 bases, with 23 bases between. Per the germline V gene, CDR1 is MNHNS and CDR2 is SASEGT. CDR3 in DNA: TGTGCCAGCAGCCCCTTCCTAGTGTGGGACGGACATCAGCCCCAGCATTTT. This gives the protein CASSPFLVWDGHQPQHF.

In its sample, this clonotype was seen a few times. V is TRBV29-1 and J is TRBJ2-1, with 9 bases aligning to TRBD2. CDR3 length: 15 amino acids. J was trimmed by 2 bases and V by 5 bases; bases with no gene match: 7. The germline V gene has CDR1 SQVTM and CDR2 ANQGSEA. The CDR3 DNA reads as TGCAGCGTTACGATTAGCGGGGGCACCTACAATGAGCAGTTCTTC. Translation: CSVTISGGTYNEQFF.

This sequence joins TRBV5-1 and TRBJ1-1, with 8 bases lining up with TRBD1. Germline assignment: CDR1 SGHRS and CDR2 YFSETQ. The J segment lost 0 bases and the V segment lost 2 bases, leaving 6 bases of the junction unmatched. There are 16 residues in the CDR3. The CDR3 here is CASSLGQGNMNTEAFF. CDR3 coding DNA: TGCGCCAGCAGCTTAGGACAGGGAAACATGAACACTGAAGCTTTCTTT.

The rearrangement links TRBV6-2 or TRBV6-3 to TRBJ2-3; possibly TRBD1 for D (6 bases). Per the germline V gene, CDR1 is MNHEY and CDR2 is SVGEGT. The CDR3 contains 14 residues. The germline V and J ends were trimmed by 6 bases and 2 bases, with 12 bases remaining between them. The CDR3 DNA reads as TGTGCCAGCAGCCTTGACAGGCTCACAGATACGCAGTATTTT. Amino acids: CASSLDRLTDTQYF.

This clonotype appeared many times. This may come from a read error, since a much larger clone is one base off. The V gene is TRBV7-8, the J gene TRBJ1-1; 7 nucleotides line up with TRBD1. V shed 5 bases, J shed 0 bases, and the junction held 3 bases outside the gene matches. The germline V gene encodes CDR1 SGHVS and CDR2 FQNEAQ. The CDR3 runs to 14 residues. DNA of the CDR3: TGTGCCAGCAGCCACGGGACAGTGAACACTGAAGCTTTCTTT. This encodes CASSHGTVNTEAFF.